The 28 T cell receptor beta chains given below trace back to one sample, sequenced in a study of cytomegalovirus exposure and HLA in healthy donors. Use of 60 Vbeta and 13 Jbeta primers characterized the PCR. Some clones are missing from TCRdb's copy, which holds only in-frame ones; the method was immunoSEQ multiplex PCR. The profile covers some 220,000 clones, with approximately 78% appearing a single time and approximately 0.47% taken by the ten largest. Input material: PBMCs. The receptors stem from a boy aged 5-17 years in good health and CMV-seronegative.

The rearrangement links TRBV19 to TRBJ2-1; 14 bases align to TRBD2. The CDR3 length is 14 residues. With V trimmed by 7 bases and J by 10 bases, 6 bases remained unmatched. Germline CDR1 reads LNHDA; CDR2 reads SQIVND (reference sequence). In DNA, the CDR3 is TGTGCCAGTACGGGACTAGCGGGAGTGGTAGAGCAGTTCTTC. Its protein is CASTGLAGVVEQFF. Filled out from reference TRBV19 and TRBJ2-1, the complete variable domain reads DGGITQSPKYLFRKEGQNVTLSCEQNLNHDAMYWYRQDPGQGLRLIYYSQIVNDFQKGDIAEGYSVSREKKESFPLTVTSAQKNPTAFYLCASTGLAGVVEQFFGPGTRLTVL.

The chain employs TRBV28 and TRBJ2-1; 12 bases fit TRBD1. Germline CDR1 is MDHEN and CDR2 is SYDVKM. J gave up 8 bases and V 7 bases, and 9 bases lay outside the gene matches. The CDR3 is 15 residues long. In nucleotides, the CDR3 is TGTGCCAGCACACTTGGGGACAGGGGGCGGTATGAGCAGTTCTTC. Translated: CASTLGDRGRYEQFF.

The gene calls are TRBV6-1 and TRBJ1-2, with no clear D. Germline V gene data show CDR1 as MNHNS and CDR2 as SASEGT. V was clipped by 2 bases and J by 5 bases, with 12 bases between them. The CDR3 is 14 amino acids. CDR3: CASSESPLEYGYTF. As DNA, the CDR3 is TGTGCCAGCAGTGAATCGCCCCTGGAGTATGGCTACACCTTC.

The rearrangement uses TRBV30 and TRBJ2-3; TRBD1 aligns across 7 bases. V gave up 4 bases and J gave up 5 bases; unmatched junction bases: 3. CDR3 length equals 12 residues. In germline, CDR1 is GTSNPN, CDR2 SVGIG (reference sequence). In DNA, the CDR3 is TGTGCCTGGAAGGGGGCTGGAGATACGCAGTATTTT. Its protein product is CAWKGAGDTQYF.

This clone showed up just once. The V gene is TRBV14, the J gene TRBJ2-7, with D possibly TRBD2 on 6 matching bases. The CDR3 spans 13 residues. CDR1 and CDR2 (germline): SGHDN, FVKESK. The V end was cut by 3 bases, the J end by 0 bases, with 6 bases between. CDR3: CASSQGGSYEQYF. CDR3 coding DNA: TGTGCCAGCAGCCAGGGGGGCTCCTACGAGCAGTACTTC. The variable domain in full, completed from reference TRBV14 and TRBJ2-7, reads EAGVTQFPSHSVIEKGQTVTLRCDPISGHDNLYWYRRVMGKEIKFLLHFVKESKQDESGMPNNRFLAERTGGTYSTLKVQPAELEDSGVYFCASSQGGSYEQYFGPGTRLTVT.

The sample holds a few counts of this clone. This chain connects TRBV7-9 to TRBJ2-7; the D gene is possibly TRBD2 (5 bases). The ends were cut back, 1 base at V and 7 bases at J, with 11 bases in the middle. The germline V gene encodes CDR1 SEHNR and CDR2 FQNEAQ (reference sequence). CDR3 length equals 13 residues. The DNA for the CDR3 is TGTGCCAGCAGCTTAGGTGGGGAGCGTGAGCAGTACTTC. This codes for CASSLGGEREQYF.

The rearrangement joins TRBV7-2 to TRBJ2-1; D might be TRBD2 (5 bases). Germline V CDR1 and CDR2: SGHTA, FQGNSA. Trimming removed 1 base at V and 9 bases at J, with 13 bases between. The length of the CDR3 is 14 residues. The CDR3 nucleotides are TGTGCCAGCAGCTTAGGTGGGAGCAACCGTGAGCAGTTCTTC. Translated, it gives CASSLGGSNREQFF.

The chain has TRBV7-2 and TRBJ1-1; 7 bases map to TRBD1. CDR1 is SGHTA, CDR2 FQGNSA, per germline. V gave up 2 bases and J gave up 1 base; unmatched junction bases: 4. The CDR3 consists of 15 residues. The CDR3 nucleotides read TGTGCCAGCAGCTTAAGGGGGCAGGGGAACACTGAAGCTTTCTTT. Encoded protein: CASSLRGQGNTEAFF.

The V gene is TRBV21-1, the J gene TRBJ1-1. TRBV21-1 is noted as a pseudogene. The CDR3 runs 19 residues. The chain's CDR3 is CASSKALAGGGRLSTEAFF. In DNA, the CDR3 is TGTGCCAGCAGCAAAGCACTGGCGGGGGGCGGACGGTTGAGCACTGAAGCTTTCTTT.

V is TRBV6-6 and J is TRBJ2-5, with a possible D match to TRBD1 (5 bases). The V gene lost 4 bases and the J gene lost 2 bases, with 8 bases spanning the gap. The CDR3 consists of 13 residues. Looked up from germline, CDR1 is MNHNY and CDR2 is SVGAGI (reference sequence). For the CDR3, the DNA is TGTGCCAGCAGTTTTCAGGGACAAGAGACCCAGTACTTC. It is translated as CASSFQGQETQYF.

The V gene is TRBV9, the J gene TRBJ2-7; D is possibly TRBD2 (5 bases). V lost 3 bases, J lost 8 bases, and 15 bases lay in between. From germline, CDR1 is SGDLS and CDR2 YYNGEE. The CDR3 consists of 13 residues. CDR3 amino acids: CASSGAGVDKQYF. CDR3 in DNA: TGTGCCAGCAGCGGAGCCGGGGTAGACAAGCAGTACTTC.

As regards this clone: The same CDR3 also results from other DNA sequences found in this sample. This chain joins TRBV5-1 and TRBJ2-3, with 9 nucleotides matching TRBD2. The CDR3 spans 16 residues. The V gene end was trimmed by 1 base and the J gene end by 5 bases; junction bases not matched to a gene: 8. Looked up from germline, CDR1 is SGHRS and CDR2 is YFSETQ. CDR3 protein: CASSLLAGSQGDTQYF. The CDR3 DNA follows: TGCGCCAGCAGCTTGCTAGCGGGGTCCCAGGGAGATACGCAGTATTTT.

The gene calls are TRBV5-4 and TRBJ2-3, with D possibly TRBD1 on 6 matching bases. There are 16 residues in the CDR3. V dropped 0 bases and J dropped 5 bases, with 16 bases sitting between them. Germline CDR1 and CDR2: SGHNT and YYREEE (reference sequence). CDR3 sequence reads: CASSLALSQGEDTQYF. As DNA, the CDR3 is TGTGCCAGCAGCTTGGCTTTATCACAGGGTGAAGATACGCAGTATTTT.

The rearrangement uses TRBV5-1 and TRBJ1-2; 7 nucleotides line up with TRBD1. Germline V gene lookup returns CDR1 SGHRS and CDR2 YFSETQ. The V and J ends lost 5 bases and 7 bases, in that order; junction bases with no gene match: 11. The CDR3 runs 14 residues. The CDR3 is CASRPWTGISGYTF. CDR3 DNA sequence: TGCGCCAGCAGACCCTGGACAGGAATTAGTGGCTACACCTTC.

The chain carries TRBV4-2 and TRBJ2-7; possible D gene TRBD2, 6 bases. The germline CDR1 and CDR2 sequences are LGHNA and YNFKEQ. The CDR3 spans 17 residues. The ends were cut back, 0 bases at V and 2 bases at J, with 17 bases in the middle. The CDR3 region is CASSQDKAGRPAYEQYF. The CDR3 DNA sequence: TGTGCCAGCAGCCAAGATAAGGCCGGGAGACCCGCCTACGAGCAGTACTTC.

Points on this clone: Other DNA sequences of this sample code for an identical CDR3. The chain is built from TRBV6-5 and TRBJ2-2, with D possibly matching TRBD2 (6 bases). The CDR3 is 14 residues long. Trimming took 0 bases from V and 7 from J, leaving 9 bases between them. Germline V gives CDR1 MNHEY, CDR2 SVGAGI. The CDR3 sequence is CASSYSRRGGELFF. CDR3 DNA: TGTGCCAGCAGTTACTCGAGGAGGGGCGGGGAGCTGTTTTTT.

About this clone itself: Other DNA sequences from this sample encode an identical CDR3 as well. The genes are TRBV18 and TRBJ1-4; tentatively, D is TRBD1 (6 bases). The CDR3 spans 13 residues. The V gene lost 0 bases and the J gene lost 7 bases, with 6 bases spanning the gap. Germline CDR1 is KGHSH and CDR2 is LQKENI. CDR3 sequence: CASSPPGGEKLFF. The CDR3 bases are TGTGCCAGCTCACCACCAGGGGGTGAAAAACTGTTTTTT.

V and J are TRBV6-5 and TRBJ2-7, with 11 bases identical to TRBD1. The CDR3 runs to 13 residues. The V segment lost 5 bases and the J segment 9 bases; nucleotides outside the gene matches: 6. Per germline, CDR1 MNHEY and CDR2 SVGAGI. CDR3 nucleotides: TGTGCCAGCAGTCGGGGGGACAGGGGGGCGCAGTACTTC. This sequence encodes CASSRGDRGAQYF.

Comments on this clone: Germline and junction disagree at one end, which may indicate a read error. V usage is TRBV30 and J usage is TRBJ1-5; tentative D call: TRBD1 (5 bases). This CDR3 has 13 residues. Germline values: CDR1 GTSNPN, CDR2 SVGIG (reference sequence). The CDR3 protein is CAWGVGGVQPQHF. CDR3 nucleotides: TGTGCCTGGGGTGTTGGGGGGGTGCAGCCCCAGCATTTT.

This clone has just a few counts. V usage is TRBV5-1 and J usage is TRBJ2-3, with TRBD2 identical over 7 bases. V dropped 0 bases and J dropped 3; count of bases not matched to a gene: 7. The CDR3 consists of 16 residues. CDR1 and CDR2 (germline): SGHRS, YFSETQ. CDR3 sequence: CASSLGAGEATDTQYF. DNA of the CDR3: TGCGCCAGCAGCTTGGGGGCGGGAGAAGCGACAGATACGCAGTATTTT.

In its sample, this clone was seen once. The CDR3 reads CASGGGRFSYEQYF. The DNA for the CDR3 is TGTGCCAGCGGGGGGGGCCGTTTCTCCTACGAGCAGTACTTC. This rearrangement joins TRBV7-9 to TRBJ2-7; a weak D match, TRBD2 (7 bases). Trimming left V 8 bases short and J 0 bases short, with 14 bases between. CDR1 is SEHNR and CDR2 is FQNEAQ in the germline V gene (reference sequence). This CDR3 has 14 amino acids.

This sequence joins TRBV30 and TRBJ2-2, with D unresolved. Trimming took off 4 bases at V and 6 bases at J, with 6 bases between the two ends. CDR3 length: 11 amino acids. Germline CDR1 is GTSNPN and CDR2 is SVGIG (reference sequence). The CDR3 protein is CAWTFAGELFF. CDR3 sequence (DNA): TGTGCCTGGACTTTCGCCGGGGAGCTGTTTTTT. Full variable domain (missing parts from reference TRBV30 and TRBJ2-2): SQTIHQWPATLVQPVGSPLSLECTVEGTSNPNLYWYRQAAGRGLQLLFYSVGIGQISSEVPQNLSASRPQDRQFILSSKKLLLSDSGFYLCAWTFAGELFFGEGSRLTVL.

The CDR3 DNA reads TGTGCCAGCAGCTTATCTTTCATCCGACAGGGGGTTACCTACGAGCAGTACTTC. Amino acid sequence: CASSLSFIRQGVTYEQYF. V and J are TRBV11-2 and TRBJ2-7, with 9 bases fitting TRBD1. The CDR3 covers 18 residues. Germline trimming cut 2 bases from V and 2 bases from J; bases unmatched to any gene: 13. Germline CDR1 and CDR2: SGHAT and FQNNGV.

This rearrangement joins TRBV15 to TRBJ2-7; D might be TRBD2 (5 bases). This CDR3 is built from 14 residues. Trimming removed 5 bases at V and 12 bases at J, with 23 bases between. Germline assignment: CDR1 LNHNV and CDR2 YYDKDF (reference sequence). CDR3 region: CATSPEKGAGRLYF. As DNA, the CDR3 is TGTGCCACCAGCCCCGAAAAGGGCGCGGGCAGGCTGTACTTC.

The chain is built from TRBV10-2 and TRBJ2-3; tentative D call: TRBD2 (6 bases). Germline CDR1 and CDR2: WSHSY and SAAADI. Trimming took 11 bases from V and 1 from J, leaving 13 bases between them. The CDR3 is 13 residues long. Written as DNA, the CDR3 is TGCGCCGGGAGGTCAGACGGCACAGATACGCAGTATTTT. It translates to CAGRSDGTDTQYF.

The genes are TRBV30 and TRBJ1-1; unclear D gene. Germline values: CDR1 GTSNPN, CDR2 SVGIG (reference sequence). Trimming took off 0 bases at V and 4 bases at J, with 9 bases between the two ends. The CDR3 totals 13 residues. The DNA for the CDR3 is TGTGCCTGGAGTGTTATGACGGGCACTGAAGCTTTCTTT. Translating it yields CAWSVMTGTEAFF.

V gene TRBV11-2 combines with J gene TRBJ1-4, with a tentative D call TRBD1 (6 bases). The CDR3 has 16 amino acids. From germline, CDR1 is SGHAT and CDR2 FQNNGV. The V end was cut by 3 bases, the J end by 6 bases, with 17 bases between. CDR3 region: CASSFGRQARDEKLFF. In DNA, the CDR3 is TGTGCCAGCAGCTTCGGACGACAGGCCCGGGATGAAAAACTGTTTTTT.

The chain uses TRBV5-4 and TRBJ2-7, with TRBD1 matching 7 bases. Germline CDR1 is SGHNT and CDR2 is YYREEE (reference sequence). This CDR3 comprises 13 residues. V lost 6 bases, J lost 8 bases, and 11 bases stayed unmatched. CDR3 sequence (DNA): TGTGCCAGCAAGGACAGGCCTTCCGGGAAGCAGTACTTC. It is translated as CASKDRPSGKQYF.